This TCR beta chain was profiled in a study of blood T cells in healthy people across ages (dated by TCRdb to about 2015). Regarding the study in general: In model experiments, template switching captured roughly one uniquely barcoded TCR beta cDNA molecule for every two T cells. To track age-related changes in TCR beta repertoire diversity, the study relied on deep sequencing normalized with unique cDNA molecular identifiers. The donors were divided into four age groups: young (average around 17 years), middle-aged (approximately 39), aged (62) and long-lived (82). Donors of different ages were randomly distributed across sequencing lanes to avoid experimental bias. For two donors (one aged 18 to 30 and one aged 80 or older), the study analyzed two additional independent replicas of 1 million unique cDNA reads from the same blood draw. Summary of the overall study and its limitations: Bulk unsorted PBMC profiling prevented conclusive comparison of naive and antigen-experienced compartments. The long-lived group showed more naive CD4+ T cells, fewer expanded clones and increased TCR diversity than the aged group, suggesting age selection. Donor CMV infection status was unknown, potentially confounding age-related changes in expanded clonotypes. Total diversity estimates from one million sequenced T cells were considered lower bounds and underestimates. Observed TCR beta diversity per million T cells fell roughly linearly with age, and a significant reduction was already apparent by age about 38. A strong correlation was found between observed TCR beta diversity and the percentage of naive T cells measured by flow cytometry.

As to this clonotype: The antigen it recognizes is unknown. Base quality data are lacking; no much larger clone is found one base away.

Systemically healthy Caucasian individuals from Russia, 39 in total and aged about 6 to 95 years, were included as donors. Each donor gave ten milliliters of peripheral blood, drawn into EDTA-treated Vacutainer tubes. PBMCs were isolated by Ficoll-Paque density-gradient centrifugation, with at least 6.5 million obtained per sample. Total RNA was extracted from PBMCs with Trizol reagent, with at least 6 micrograms obtained per sample. Naive CD45RAhigh/CD27high T cell percentages were measured by flow cytometry on a PBMC aliquot from every donor. Libraries were built with 5' RACE. A second about 6 to 11 cycle PCR used a sample-barcoded 5' primer and a J-beta primer mix. A template-switch 5' adaptor carrying 12 random nucleotides introduced a unique molecular identifier onto each TCR beta cDNA molecule. Each sample yielded at least 2.5 million CDR3-containing paired-end reads. All of the RNA was converted into first-strand cDNA using the Mint cDNA synthesis kit, with a TRBC-specific oligonucleotide serving as the primer. All cDNA was treated with uracil-DNA glycosylase and then went through a first 18-cycle PCR with the universal primers M1SS and BC2_uni_R. Turning to the authors' computational methods: Normalization of each sample was performed by random selection of 1 million high-quality reads, each carrying a distinct molecular identifier. Instead of being binned into consensus sequences, reads with shared molecular identifiers were discarded. CDR3 identification, clonotype clustering and error correction used MiTCR with a Q25 quality threshold and the strictest error-elimination algorithm. A nonparametric unseen species model using Euler transformation provided a lower-bound estimate of total TCR beta diversity. TCRdb trimmed the raw reads at Q25, called clones with MiXCR and kept productive beta chains. Every CDR3 protein is listed once, alongside the most common genes and DNA of its rows. TCRdb's processing, not the authors', yielded these V and J calls. This sample lists approximately 2,000,000 distinct CDR3 sequences; more than 35% were detected once. Of the sample, 23% falls within the top ten clones.

The trim is 7 bases for V and 9 bases for J, with a gap of 16 bases between the germline ends. From the cysteine up to the phenylalanine, the CDR3 has a length of 13 residues. Kept here is only the CDR3 DNA, which spans 39 bases and is read in frame from base 1. The V and J genes are TRBV12-3 or TRBV12-4 and TRBJ2-1, with TRBD2 perhaps the D gene, on 5 matching bases. Sequenced sample: blood. This clonotype was obtained from a human donor in good health. The CDR3 is CASTHPGGPEQFF. Here is the DNA: TGTGCCAGCACTCACCCAGGCGGGCCTGAGCAGTTCTTC.